The source of this TCR beta chain is a study of chemoradiotherapy in HPV16-positive cancers. Measured with immunoSEQ multiplex PCR; TCRdb has only the in-frame clones, and not every one. The data contain about 17,000 clones, roughly 90% of them singletons. The origin of this receptor is a human donor with HPV-associated anogenital cancer. The sequences come from blood, collected from a patient who underwent chemoradiotherapy.

The CDR3 region is CASSLAENEQFF. The CDR3 bases are TGTGCCAGTAGCCTGGCGGAGAATGAGCAGTTCTTC. The V and J genes are TRBV19 and TRBJ2-1, with D unresolved. Per germline, CDR1 LNHDA and CDR2 SQIVND (reference sequence). Trimming cost V 6 bases and J 7 bases, with 10 bases left between them. This CDR3 is 12 amino acids long. Filled out from reference TRBV19 and TRBJ2-1, the complete variable domain reads DGGITQSPKYLFRKEGQNVTLSCEQNLNHDAMYWYRQDPGQGLRLIYYSQIVNDFQKGDIAEGYSVSREKKESFPLTVTSAQKNPTAFYLCASSLAENEQFFGPGTRLTVL.